A single sample is the source of the 16 T cell receptor beta chains below, sequenced in a study of tumour-infiltrating T cells in Burkitt lymphoma (dated by TCRdb to between 2020 and 2021). Library construction relied on the immunoSEQ multiplex PCR assay. TCRdb carries this immuneACCESS record with in-frame sequences only. Its versions omit some clonotypes, under half of them owing to an unresolved V gene in the studies checked, with the rest unexplained. The sample includes around 15,000 clones, with about 80% observed a single time. 2.1% of the sample is in the top ten clones. Material for sequencing was tumor tissue. The receptor source for this set is a human donor with diffuse large B-cell lymphoma.

V gene TRBV13 combines with J gene TRBJ2-7, with D tentatively TRBD2 (5 bases). Germline assignment: CDR1 PRHDT and CDR2 FYEKMQ (reference sequence). The ends were cut back, 2 bases at V and 4 bases at J, with 9 bases in the middle. The length of the CDR3 is 13 residues. CDR3 sequence: CASSLSWEYEQYF. The DNA of the CDR3 is TGTGCCAGCAGCTTAAGCTGGGAGTACGAGCAGTACTTC.

The gene calls are TRBV5-1 and TRBJ1-4, with 7 bases aligning to TRBD1. Germline V lookup: CDR1 SGHRS, CDR2 YFSETQ. The CDR3 totals 14 residues. The ends lost 0 bases at V and 6 bases at J; junction bases unmatched: 2. CDR3 region: CASSLDQGDEKLFF. The CDR3 nucleotides are TGCGCCAGCAGCTTGGATCAGGGGGATGAAAAACTGTTTTTT.

The chain uses TRBV5-6 and TRBJ1-1, with 8 bases lining up with TRBD1. This CDR3 has 13 residues. Germline V gives CDR1 SGHDT, CDR2 YYEEEE. Unmatched junction bases numbered 4, after V lost 2 bases and J lost 7 bases. This CDR3 is CASSLRDRGEAFF. The CDR3 bases are TGTGCCAGCAGCTTACGCGACAGGGGTGAAGCTTTCTTT.

The chain carries TRBV19 and TRBJ1-1; D uncertain. Trimming removed 5 bases from V and 0 bases from J, with 7 bases in between. There are 13 residues in the CDR3. The V gene's germline CDR1 is LNHDA and CDR2 SQIVND (reference sequence). The CDR3 nucleotides read TGTGCCAGTAGTCTCACGGTGAACACTGAAGCTTTCTTT. It yields the protein CASSLTVNTEAFF. The whole variable domain, filled in from reference TRBV19 and TRBJ1-1, reads DGGITQSPKYLFRKEGQNVTLSCEQNLNHDAMYWYRQDPGQGLRLIYYSQIVNDFQKGDIAEGYSVSREKKESFPLTVTSAQKNPTAFYLCASSLTVNTEAFFGQGTRLTVV.

The chain employs TRBV6-5 and TRBJ2-3; a possible D gene is TRBD2 (7 bases). Trimming shortened V by 6 bases and J by 4 bases, and 17 bases separated the two germline ends. Per the germline V gene, CDR1 is MNHEY and CDR2 is SVGAGI. The CDR3 extends over 15 amino acids. The CDR3 is CASRPPRGAPDTQYF. The CDR3 nucleotides read TGTGCCAGCAGACCGCCTCGGGGGGCCCCAGATACGCAGTATTTT.

This chain connects TRBV11-2 to TRBJ2-1; 8 bases fit TRBD2. V lost 5 bases, J lost 2 bases, and 5 bases stayed unmatched. CDR1 SGHAT and CDR2 FQNNGV come from the germline V gene. The length of the CDR3 is 15 residues. The CDR3 DNA sequence: TGTGCCAGCAGCGTGGGACTAGACGCCTACAATGAGCAGTTCTTC. Translated, it gives CASSVGLDAYNEQFF.

This chain links TRBV5-1 with TRBJ2-7; D is uncertain. The germline V gene encodes CDR1 SGHRS and CDR2 YFSETQ. The CDR3 sequence is 11 residues long. Trimming stripped 2 bases from V and 6 bases from J, with 6 bases between. In DNA form, the CDR3 reads TGCGCCAGCAGCTTAGGGCTCGAGCAGTACTTC. Protein product: CASSLGLEQYF.

Of note for this clone: At the DNA level, this CDR3 is encoded by other sequences in the same sample as well. The chain is built from TRBV27 and TRBJ1-1; perhaps TRBD1 as D (6 bases). Per germline, CDR1 MNHEY and CDR2 SMNVEV (reference sequence). Trimming cost V 0 bases and J 3 bases, with 14 bases left between them. The CDR3 covers 16 residues. The CDR3 region is CASSLSPGVGDTEAFF. CDR3 nucleotides: TGTGCCAGCAGTTTATCCCCAGGGGTGGGGGACACTGAAGCTTTCTTT.

The chain uses TRBV11-1 and TRBJ1-6, with TRBD1 matching over 8 bases. The CDR3 loop spans 15 amino acids. The germline CDR1 and CDR2 sequences are SGHAT and FQDESV (reference sequence). V lost 5 bases and J lost 6; bases outside the gene matches: 6. DNA of the CDR3: TGTGCCAGCAGCCTGGGACAGGCCCCTAATTCACCCCTCCACTTT. Amino acid sequence: CASSLGQAPNSPLHF. Combining the CDR3 with reference TRBV11-1 and TRBJ1-6 gives the whole variable domain EAEVAQSPRYKITEKSQAVAFWCDPISGHATLYWYRQILGQGPELLVQFQDESVVDDSQLPKDRFSAERLKGVDSTLKIQPAELGDSAMYLCASSLGQAPNSPLHFGNGTRLTVT.

This clone was picked up one time. This chain uses TRBV4-2 with TRBJ1-4; the match to TRBD1 covers 10 bases. Trimming removed 0 bases from V and 3 bases from J; junction bases left unmatched: 1. This CDR3 is 16 amino acids long. Germline assignment: CDR1 LGHNA and CDR2 YNFKEQ. CDR3 DNA sequence: TGTGCCAGCAGCCAAGAGGGACAGGGGTCTAATGAAAAACTGTTTTTT. Protein: CASSQEGQGSNEKLFF.

J is TRBJ1-5 and V is TRBV19; D ambiguous. Trimming pared 7 bases from V and 0 bases from J, leaving 13 bases between. This CDR3 has 15 residues. Looked up from germline, CDR1 is LNHDA and CDR2 is SQIVND (reference sequence). This CDR3 is CASKVFSYSNQPQHF. Here the CDR3 DNA reads TGTGCCAGTAAAGTATTTTCTTATAGCAATCAGCCCCAGCATTTT. Using reference TRBV19 and TRBJ1-5 for the parts outside the CDR3, the full variable domain is DGGITQSPKYLFRKEGQNVTLSCEQNLNHDAMYWYRQDPGQGLRLIYYSQIVNDFQKGDIAEGYSVSREKKESFPLTVTSAQKNPTAFYLCASKVFSYSNQPQHFGDGTRLSIL.

V usage is TRBV9 and J usage is TRBJ2-5; the D call may be TRBD1 or TRBD2 (5 bases each). The V and J ends lost 0 bases and 4 bases respectively, with 13 bases between them. There are 15 residues in the CDR3. Germline-derived CDR1 and CDR2 are SGDLS and YYNGEE. CDR3 loop: CASSVAPGRGETQYF. CDR3 nucleotide sequence: TGTGCCAGCAGCGTAGCTCCGGGACGGGGAGAGACCCAGTACTTC.

The genes are TRBV29-1 and TRBJ2-1, with D possibly matching TRBD2 (6 bases). This CDR3 has 15 residues. Germline-derived CDR1 and CDR2 are SQVTM and ANQGSEA. V was pared by 7 bases and J by 1 base, with 17 bases between. The CDR3 here is CSARDLGLSYNEQFF. Here the CDR3 DNA reads TGCAGCGCACGGGATTTGGGACTTTCCTACAATGAGCAGTTCTTC.

The chain couples TRBV29-1 to TRBJ1-1, with D uncertain. V was shortened by 6 bases and J by 1 base, with 9 bases between the two germline ends. This CDR3 comprises 12 residues. Germline V gene lookup returns CDR1 SQVTM and CDR2 ANQGSEA. The CDR3 sequence is CSVQGSNTEAFF. The CDR3 DNA sequence: TGCAGCGTGCAAGGGTCGAACACTGAAGCTTTCTTT.

The chain carries TRBV19 and TRBJ2-3; 7 bases match TRBD1. V lost 5 bases, J lost 6 bases, and 11 bases stayed unmatched. In germline, CDR1 is LNHDA, CDR2 SQIVND (reference sequence). The CDR3 spans 15 residues. The CDR3 DNA is TGTGCCAGTAGTCCTCAGGGGGTCGGGTTGGATACGCAGTATTTT. Protein sequence: CASSPQGVGLDTQYF. Using reference TRBV19 and TRBJ2-3 for the parts outside the CDR3, the full variable domain is DGGITQSPKYLFRKEGQNVTLSCEQNLNHDAMYWYRQDPGQGLRLIYYSQIVNDFQKGDIAEGYSVSREKKESFPLTVTSAQKNPTAFYLCASSPQGVGLDTQYFGPGTRLTVL.

This clone was counted only a few times. This chain uses TRBV7-2 with TRBJ2-1, with 8 positions matching TRBD2. The CDR3 contains 14 residues. The V gene's germline CDR1 is SGHTA and CDR2 FQGNSA. Trimming cost V 4 bases and J 8 bases; bases outside gene matches: 7. CDR3 in DNA: TGTGCCAGCAGCTCCGGGGGGGCTATCTATGAGCAGTTCTTC. Its translation: CASSSGGAIYEQFF.